These 17 T cell receptor beta chains share one sample of origin, sequenced in a study of shared T cell receptors in the human thymus. Assay: immunoSEQ multiplex PCR; the TCRdb copy retains only in-frame clones and omits some. The data contain roughly 410,000 clones, 85% to 95% of them singletons. Sequencing was done on a sample of thymocytes. These receptors all come from a human donor.

The sample holds one count of this clone. This chain joins TRBV10-3 and TRBJ1-1; TRBD1 matches at 12 bases. This CDR3 comprises 16 residues. J gave up 7 bases and V 3 bases, and 9 bases lay outside the gene matches. From germline, CDR1 is ENHRY and CDR2 SYGVKD. CDR3 in amino acids: CAISDSGTGGAGEAFF. Written as DNA, the CDR3 is TGTGCCATCAGTGATTCCGGGACAGGGGGCGCGGGTGAAGCTTTCTTT.

The V call is TRBV6-1, the J call TRBJ2-3; 7 bases map to TRBD2. The CDR3 is 18 amino acids. Germline V gene sequence: CDR1 MNHNS, CDR2 SASEGT. With 0 bases clipped from V and 3 bases from J, the junction kept 12 bases outside the gene matches. The CDR3 DNA follows: TGTGCCAGCAGTGAAGCGGATGGGGACTACCCTTCGACAGATACGCAGTATTTT. Protein: CASSEADGDYPSTDTQYF.

The CDR3 DNA follows: TGTGCCAGCAGCTCGACTAGCGGGAGACGTGGCGGGGAGCTGTTTTTT. Its protein product is CASSSTSGRRGGELFF. The V gene is TRBV7-2, the J gene TRBJ2-2, with 12 nucleotides matching TRBD2. CDR1 and CDR2 (germline): SGHTA, FQGNSA. The CDR3 runs 16 residues. The ends lost 4 bases at V and 7 bases at J; junction bases unmatched: 7.

The CDR3 DNA reads as TGTGCCAGCAGCAAAGACCGTGAAAAACTGTTTTTT. This gives the protein CASSKDREKLFF. The chain uses TRBV21-1 and TRBJ1-4. TRBV21-1 is a pseudogene locus. The CDR3 runs to 12 residues.

This clone occurred once. This chain uses TRBV19 with TRBJ1-1; D unclear. The CDR3 totals 13 residues. Germline V gene lookup returns CDR1 LNHDA and CDR2 SQIVND (reference sequence). V was trimmed by 8 bases and J by 5 bases, leaving 15 bases between them. The CDR3 spells CASRPTGGTEAFF. Written as DNA, the CDR3 is TGTGCCAGTCGACCGACGGGCGGGACTGAAGCTTTCTTT.

This clone occurred once. The V call is TRBV19, the J call TRBJ2-3, with a possible D match to TRBD1 (5 bases). Trimming pared 2 bases from V and 4 bases from J, leaving 13 bases between. CDR1 and CDR2 from the germline V gene are LNHDA and SQIVND (reference sequence). This CDR3 contains 15 residues. The CDR3 loop is CASSILSRVPDTQYF. CDR3 bases: TGTGCCAGTAGTATATTGTCCAGGGTCCCAGATACGCAGTATTTT.

The V call is TRBV7-3, the J call TRBJ2-2, with 14 bases fitting TRBD2. Germline CDR1 reads SGHTA; CDR2 reads FQGTGA. V was pared by 5 bases and J by 5 bases, with 13 bases of the junction left unmatched. The CDR3 spans 19 residues. The CDR3 region has the DNA TGTGCCAGCAGCCCGAGACTAGCGGGAGGGCCGCGGTGGACCGGGGAGCTGTTTTTT. Its translation is CASSPRLAGGPRWTGELFF.

J is TRBJ2-1 and V is TRBV6-5; no firm D call. Germline V CDR1 and CDR2: MNHEY, SVGAGI. There are 13 residues in the CDR3. V was cut by 6 bases and J by 0 bases, with 6 bases left in between. CDR3 loop: CASRYGSYNEQFF. In DNA, the CDR3 is TGTGCCAGCAGATATGGCTCCTACAATGAGCAGTTCTTC.

The chain is built from TRBV28 and TRBJ2-1, with 8 bases fitting TRBD1. V trimming: 6 bases; J trimming: 7 bases; junction bases outside the gene matches: 14. Germline V gene sequence: CDR1 MDHEN, CDR2 SYDVKM. This CDR3 spans 16 amino acids. This CDR3 reads CASRPNGTGGWNEQFF. The CDR3 region has the DNA TGTGCCAGCAGACCAAACGGGACAGGTGGATGGAATGAGCAGTTCTTC.

The V and J genes are TRBV10-3 and TRBJ2-1; 12 nucleotides align to TRBD2. Germline V gene data show CDR1 as ENHRY and CDR2 as SYGVKD. J was trimmed by 3 bases and V by 3 bases; bases with no gene match: 3. This CDR3 contains 16 residues. CDR3 in amino acids: CAISDKTSGSYNEQFF. The CDR3 nucleotides read TGTGCCATCAGTGATAAGACTAGCGGGAGCTACAATGAGCAGTTCTTC.

V and J are TRBV28 and TRBJ2-2, with TRBD2 matching over 8 bases. Germline V lookup: CDR1 MDHEN, CDR2 SYDVKM. J lost 3 bases, V lost 5 bases, and 11 bases had no gene match. The CDR3 contains 17 residues. The CDR3 loop reads CASSTPAGVADTGELFF. DNA for the CDR3: TGTGCCAGCAGTACCCCAGCGGGAGTAGCGGACACCGGGGAGCTGTTTTTT.

The genes are TRBV11-3 and TRBJ2-1, with TRBD2 matching 11 bases. Trimming removed 4 bases from V and 9 bases from J; junction bases left unmatched: 11. The CDR3 is 16 amino acids. Germline assignment: CDR1 SGHNT and CDR2 YENEEA. CDR3 DNA: TGTGCCAGCAGCTCTAGCGGGAGGACCAAAGTGGGTGAGCAGTTCTTC. Its protein is CASSSSGRTKVGEQFF. The variable domain in full, with the rest retrieved from reference TRBV11-3 and TRBJ2-1, is EAGVVQSPRYKIIEKKQPVAFWCNPISGHNTLYWYLQNLGQGPELLIRYENEEAVDDSQLPKDRFSAERLKGVDSTLKIQPAELGDSAVYLCASSSSGRTKVGEQFFGPGTRLTVL.

The rearrangement links TRBV28 to TRBJ2-7; the D gene is possibly TRBD1 (5 bases). Trimming shortened V by 6 bases and J by 2 bases, and 14 bases separated the two germline ends. CDR3 length: 14 amino acids. Per the germline V gene, CDR1 is MDHEN and CDR2 is SYDVKM. This CDR3 is CASRRDSSPYEQYF. CDR3 nucleotides: TGTGCCAGCAGGCGAGACAGCAGTCCCTACGAGCAGTACTTC.

This sequence joins TRBV15 and TRBJ1-4, with D tentatively TRBD1 (5 bases). In germline, CDR1 is LNHNV, CDR2 YYDKDF (reference sequence). Trimming removed 5 bases at V and 6 bases at J, with 16 bases between. CDR3 size: 15 residues. Here the CDR3 reads CATSSGGKRDEKLFF. The CDR3, as DNA: TGTGCCACCAGCTCCGGGGGGAAACGGGATGAAAAACTGTTTTTT.

The V and J genes are TRBV5-4 and TRBJ2-7, with 9 bases aligning to TRBD2. Germline CDR1 and CDR2: SGHNT and YYREEE (reference sequence). V lost 0 bases to trimming and J lost 4 bases; unmatched junction nucleotides: 5. This CDR3 has 15 residues. The CDR3 nucleotides are TGTGCCAGCAGCTTGGGACTAGCGGAAGAGTACGAGCAGTACTTC. Its translation is CASSLGLAEEYEQYF.

The CDR3 nucleotides are TGTGCCACCAGCAGGCATCGTGAGCAGTTCTTC. It specifies CATSRHREQFF. This rearrangement joins TRBV15 to TRBJ2-1; D not certain. Germline V gene data show CDR1 as LNHNV and CDR2 as YYDKDF (reference sequence). The CDR3 has 11 residues. Trimming removed 3 bases from V and 9 bases from J, with 6 bases in between.

The V and J genes are TRBV27 and TRBJ1-4, with D possibly being TRBD1 (5 bases). Looked up from germline, CDR1 is MNHEY and CDR2 is SMNVEV (reference sequence). The V end lost 3 bases, the J end lost 8 bases, and 16 bases lay between the germline ends. The CDR3 has 15 amino acids. CDR3 coding DNA: TGTGCCAGCAGTTTCGTCCCCACAGGTAGAGAAAAACTGTTTTTT. This codes for CASSFVPTGREKLFF.